The sequence of this TCR beta chain was determined in a study of cytomegalovirus exposure and HLA in healthy donors. Germline CDR1 and CDR2: SQVTM and ANQGSEA. The CDR3 extends over 12 amino acids. Trimming left V 4 bases short and J 2 bases short, with 6 bases between. PCR amplification relied on 60 Vbeta primers (plus 13 Jbeta primers). Some clones are missing from TCRdb's copy, which holds only in-frame ones; the method was immunoSEQ multiplex PCR. This table holds about 70,000 clones, roughly 71% found once. The TCR was taken from a woman aged 60 to 75 in good health and CMV-seropositive. The chain uses TRBV29-1 and TRBJ2-1, with a possible D match to TRBD2 (6 bases). What was sequenced was PBMCs. This chain's CDR3 is CSVGLAYNEQFF. CDR3 bases: TGCAGCGTTGGACTAGCCTACAATGAGCAGTTCTTC.